This record concerns one T cell receptor (beta chain) sequence. Its antigen is not yet known. No base qualities exist here, and no much larger clone lies one base off it. The source of the sample is a study of CD8 T cell repertoires and HIV-1 epitope variants (TCRdb year 2020). Background for the entire study: In separate culture wells, T cells were stimulated with each of twenty-five peptides that represented autologous and known Gag and Nef epitope variants. Cultures ran for around 10 days in IMDM with gentamicin, with half-media changes on days 3 and 7 adding IL-2, IL-7 and IL-15. A 1M T cell aliquot was kept as an uncultured baseline condition, separate from the roughly 76 T cell cultures. Using the EasySep Human T Cell Enrichment Kit, T cells were enriched and then co-cultured with an equal number of autologous T cell-negative cells acting as antigen-presenting cells. A total of approximately 89 T cell cultures were run, with each culture condition performed in triplicate except for one peptide, which was performed in duplicate. The epitopes tested covered three Gag epitope families plus Nef HW9 and YT9. The control conditions were a CMV, EBV and flu peptide pool, the Ebola AY9 epitope as a negative control, and a well with no peptide. Overall study outcomes, separate from this receptor: The assay identified only TCR beta chains and indicated proliferation in response to antigen, without indicating T cell function or cytokine profile. Several clonotypes recognized the Nef KF9 family and one clonotype recognized the HW9 family, while no responses were seen to the TAALDMSHF plasma variant. Roughly 9 antigen-specific TCR beta clonotypes were identified, and roughly 6 of them appeared cross-reactive for autologous or known escape epitope variants.

CDR1 SQVTM and CDR2 ANQGSEA were looked up in the germline V gene. V is cut by 4 bases and J by 2 bases, and the space between the germline ends is 6 bases. Including cysteine and phenylalanine, the CDR3 has 11 amino acids. Only the CDR3 DNA stays, 33 bases, in frame from base 1. Sequencing of TCR beta CDR3 regions was performed at survey depth on the immunoSEQ platform. The QIAamp DNA micro kit was used to extract genomic DNA from every cultured and uncultured CD8+ T cell population. The paper's processing steps were these. Samples with under 5,000 productive reads were excluded, and this exclusion removed 5 of the 75 HIV peptide-stimulated cultures. A MANAFEST web app trimmed sequences to CDR3 and removed nonproductive sequences, CDR3s under 5 amino acids, and those not starting C or ending F/W. Antigen-specific clonotypes had to expand in at least 2 of 3 replicates versus no-peptide control at FDR 0.01, only within one epitope family. Specific clonotypes also needed at least fivefold higher frequency than in wells stimulated with peptides from other epitope families. TCRdb limited this immuneACCESS table to in-frame rearrangements with V and J called. A share of clones is missing; checked studies link under half to unresolved V genes, and the rest is unexplained. That table furnishes V, J and clone size, whereas the DNA furnished D and trimming. This sample has 90,000 or so clones in its table, and roughly four fifths of those were observed once. Of the sample, roughly 24% is held by the ten largest clones.

The EasySep Human CD8+ T Cell Enrichment Kit was used on day 10 to isolate CD8+ T cells from every culture. Rearrangement joined TRBV29-1 to TRBJ2-7, with no D gene named confidently. This receptor was taken from a male donor with HIV. Sequenced material: uncultured baseline CD8+ T cells from peripheral blood mononuclear cells (PBMCs). The CDR3 protein is CSVGWTYEQYF. The DNA sequence follows: TGCAGCGTTGGGTGGACCTACGAGCAGTACTTC.